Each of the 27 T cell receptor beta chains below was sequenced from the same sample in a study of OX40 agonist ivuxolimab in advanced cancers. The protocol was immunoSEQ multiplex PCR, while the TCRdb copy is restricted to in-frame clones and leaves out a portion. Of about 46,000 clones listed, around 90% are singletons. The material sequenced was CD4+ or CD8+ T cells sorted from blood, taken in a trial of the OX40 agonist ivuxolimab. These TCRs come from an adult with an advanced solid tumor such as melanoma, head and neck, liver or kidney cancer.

CDR3 DNA: TGTGCCAGCACGATTTCCCAGGGAGGGTTGCAGACCCAGTACTTC. Amino acid sequence: CASTISQGGLQTQYF. This chain links TRBV2 with TRBJ2-5, with 7 positions matching TRBD2. Trimming cost V 7 bases and J 6 bases; bases outside gene matches: 14. This CDR3 is 15 amino acids long. Germline CDR1 reads SNHLY; CDR2 reads FYNNEI.

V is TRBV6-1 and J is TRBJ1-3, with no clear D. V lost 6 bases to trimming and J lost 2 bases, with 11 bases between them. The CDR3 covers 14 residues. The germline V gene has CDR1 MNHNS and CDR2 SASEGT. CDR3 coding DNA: TGTGCCAGCAGCTTTTTAGGTCCTGGAAACACCATATATTTT. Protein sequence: CASSFLGPGNTIYF.

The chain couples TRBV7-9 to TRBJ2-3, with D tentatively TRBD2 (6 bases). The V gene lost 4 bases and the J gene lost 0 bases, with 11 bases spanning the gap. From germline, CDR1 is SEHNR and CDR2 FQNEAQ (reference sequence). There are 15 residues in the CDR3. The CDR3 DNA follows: TGTGCCAGCAGCTCTGCTAGCGCCAGCACAGATACGCAGTATTTT. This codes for CASSSASASTDTQYF.

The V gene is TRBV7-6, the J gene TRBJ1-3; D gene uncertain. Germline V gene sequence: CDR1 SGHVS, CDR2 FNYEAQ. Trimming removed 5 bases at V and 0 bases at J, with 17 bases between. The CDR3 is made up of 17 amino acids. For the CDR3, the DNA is TGTGCCAGCAGCCATGTGAAAAGAAACCTCTCTGGAAACACCATATATTTT. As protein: CASSHVKRNLSGNTIYF.

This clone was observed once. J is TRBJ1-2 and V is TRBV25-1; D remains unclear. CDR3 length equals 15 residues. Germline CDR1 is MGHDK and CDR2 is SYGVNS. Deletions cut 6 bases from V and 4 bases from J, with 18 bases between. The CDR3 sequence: CASSPLGGEAYGYTF. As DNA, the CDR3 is TGTGCCAGCAGCCCCCTGGGCGGAGAGGCCTATGGCTACACCTTC.

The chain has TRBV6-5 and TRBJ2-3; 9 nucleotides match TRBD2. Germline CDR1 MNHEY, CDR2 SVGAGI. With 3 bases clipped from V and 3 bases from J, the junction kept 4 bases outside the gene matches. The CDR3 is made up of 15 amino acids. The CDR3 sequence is CASSYSGGVTDTQYF. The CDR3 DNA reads TGTGCCAGCAGTTATAGCGGGGGCGTTACAGATACGCAGTATTTT.

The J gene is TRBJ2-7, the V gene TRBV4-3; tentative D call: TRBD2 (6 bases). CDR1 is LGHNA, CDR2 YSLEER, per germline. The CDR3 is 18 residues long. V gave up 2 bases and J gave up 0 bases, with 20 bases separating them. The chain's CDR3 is CASSQNRWGTDLSYEQYF. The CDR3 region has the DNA TGCGCCAGCAGCCAAAATCGCTGGGGGACTGACCTCTCCTACGAGCAGTACTTC.

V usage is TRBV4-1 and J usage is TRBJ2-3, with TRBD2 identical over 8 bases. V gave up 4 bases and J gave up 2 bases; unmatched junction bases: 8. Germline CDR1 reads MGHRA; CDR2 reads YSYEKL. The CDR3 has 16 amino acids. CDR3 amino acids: CASSPPGGRVTDTQYF. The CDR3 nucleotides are TGCGCCAGCAGCCCTCCGGGGGGGCGTGTCACAGATACGCAGTATTTT.

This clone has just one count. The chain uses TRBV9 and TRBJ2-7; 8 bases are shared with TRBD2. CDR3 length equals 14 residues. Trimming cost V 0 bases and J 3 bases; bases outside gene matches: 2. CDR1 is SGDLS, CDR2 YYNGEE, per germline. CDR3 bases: TGTGCCAGCAGCGTAGCTACTAGCGGCTACGAGCAGTACTTC. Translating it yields CASSVATSGYEQYF.

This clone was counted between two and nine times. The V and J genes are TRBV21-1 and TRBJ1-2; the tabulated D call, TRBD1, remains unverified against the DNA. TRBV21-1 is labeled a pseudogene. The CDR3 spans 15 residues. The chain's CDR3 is CASSPDRSRQVGYTF. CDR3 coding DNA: TGTGCCAGCAGCCCCGACAGAAGTAGACAGGTCGGCTACACCTTC.

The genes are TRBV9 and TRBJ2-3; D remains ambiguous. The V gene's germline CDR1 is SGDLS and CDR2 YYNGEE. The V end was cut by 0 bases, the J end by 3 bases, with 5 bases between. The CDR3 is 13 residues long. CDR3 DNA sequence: TGTGCCAGCAGCGTAGTGGGGACAGATACGCAGTATTTT. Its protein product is CASSVVGTDTQYF. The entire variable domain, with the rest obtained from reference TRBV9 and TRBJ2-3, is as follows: DSGVTQTPKHLITATGQRVTLRCSPRSGDLSVYWYQQSLDQGLQFLIQYYNGEERAKGNILERFSAQQFPDLHSELNLSSLELGDSALYFCASSVVGTDTQYFGPGTRLTVL.

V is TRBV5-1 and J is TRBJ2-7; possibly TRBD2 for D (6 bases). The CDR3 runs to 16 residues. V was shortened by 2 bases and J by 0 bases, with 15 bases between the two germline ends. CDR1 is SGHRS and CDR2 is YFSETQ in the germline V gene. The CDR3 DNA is TGCGCCAGCAGCTTTTGGGGAGGAGGAGACTCCTACGAGCAGTACGTC. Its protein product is CASSFWGGGDSYEQYV.

The CDR3 nucleotides are TGTGCCAGCAGTTTCTGGAAACAGGGGAAGGCTTCAGATACGCAGTATTTT. This translates into CASSFWKQGKASDTQYF. The chain uses TRBV27 and TRBJ2-3, with 7 bases identical to TRBD1. The CDR3 covers 17 residues. Germline CDR1 and CDR2: MNHEY and SMNVEV (reference sequence). Trimming at V came to 3 bases and at J to 4 bases, leaving 13 bases not matched to a gene.

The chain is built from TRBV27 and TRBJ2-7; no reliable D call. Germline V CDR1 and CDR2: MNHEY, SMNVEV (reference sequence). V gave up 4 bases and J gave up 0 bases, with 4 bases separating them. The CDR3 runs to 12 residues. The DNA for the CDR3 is TGTGCCAGCAGTTCCGTCTCCTACGAGCAGTACTTC. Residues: CASSSVSYEQYF.

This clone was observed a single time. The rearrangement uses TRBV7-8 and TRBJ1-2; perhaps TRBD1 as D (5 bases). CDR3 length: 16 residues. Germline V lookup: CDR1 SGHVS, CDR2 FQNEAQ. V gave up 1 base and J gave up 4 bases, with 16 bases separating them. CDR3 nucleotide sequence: TGTGCCAGCAGCTTAGAGAGGGAGGGGACTTTCTATGGCTACACCTTC. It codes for CASSLEREGTFYGYTF. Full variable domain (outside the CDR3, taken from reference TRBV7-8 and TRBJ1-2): GAGVSQSPRYKVAKRGQDVALRCDPISGHVSLFWYQQALGQGPEFLTYFQNEAQLDKSGLPSDRFFAERPEGSVSTLKIQRTQQEDSAVYLCASSLEREGTFYGYTFGSGTRLTVV.

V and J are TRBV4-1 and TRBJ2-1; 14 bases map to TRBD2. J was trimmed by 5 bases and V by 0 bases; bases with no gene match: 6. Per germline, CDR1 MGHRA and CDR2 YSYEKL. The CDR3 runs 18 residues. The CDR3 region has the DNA TGCGCCAGCAGCCAAGAGGCGACTAGCGGGGGGGCTAACAATGAGCAGTTCTTC. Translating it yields CASSQEATSGGANNEQFF.

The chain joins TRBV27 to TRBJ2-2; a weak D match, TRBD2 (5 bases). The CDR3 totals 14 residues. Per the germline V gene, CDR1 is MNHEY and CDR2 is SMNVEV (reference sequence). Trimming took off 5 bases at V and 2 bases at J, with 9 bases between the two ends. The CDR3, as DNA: TGTGCCAGCAGTCTAGCCTATAACACCGGGGAGCTGTTTTTT. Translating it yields CASSLAYNTGELFF.

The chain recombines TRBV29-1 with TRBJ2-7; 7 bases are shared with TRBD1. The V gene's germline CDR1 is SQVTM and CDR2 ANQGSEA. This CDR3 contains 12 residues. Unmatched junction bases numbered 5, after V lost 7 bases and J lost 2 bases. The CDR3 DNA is TGCAGCGCCCTGGGACAGACCTACGAGCAGTACTTC. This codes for CSALGQTYEQYF.

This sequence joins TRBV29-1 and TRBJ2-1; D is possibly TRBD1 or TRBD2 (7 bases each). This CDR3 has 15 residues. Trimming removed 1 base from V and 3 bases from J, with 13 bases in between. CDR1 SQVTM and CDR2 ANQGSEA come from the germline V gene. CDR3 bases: TGCAGCGTTGAAGGGGAGGGACAGCACTACAATGAGCAGTTCTTC. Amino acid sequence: CSVEGEGQHYNEQFF.

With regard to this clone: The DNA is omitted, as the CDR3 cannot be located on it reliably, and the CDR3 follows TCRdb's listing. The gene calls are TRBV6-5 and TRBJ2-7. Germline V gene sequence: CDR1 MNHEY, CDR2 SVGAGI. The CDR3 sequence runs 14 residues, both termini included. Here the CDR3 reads CASSYFGPSYEQYF.

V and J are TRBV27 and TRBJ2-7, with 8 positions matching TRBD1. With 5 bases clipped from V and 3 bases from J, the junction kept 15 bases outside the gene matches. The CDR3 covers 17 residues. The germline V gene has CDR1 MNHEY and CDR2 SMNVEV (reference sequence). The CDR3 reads CASSPNPRTGLIYEQYV. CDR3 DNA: TGTGCCAGCAGTCCGAATCCCAGGACAGGGCTGATCTACGAGCAGTACGTC.

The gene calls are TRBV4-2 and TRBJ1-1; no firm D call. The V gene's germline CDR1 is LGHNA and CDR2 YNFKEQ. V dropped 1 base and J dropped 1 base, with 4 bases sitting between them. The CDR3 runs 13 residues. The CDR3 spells CASSQGGNTEAFF. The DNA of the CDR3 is TGTGCCAGCAGCCAAGGGGGGAACACTGAAGCTTTCTTT.

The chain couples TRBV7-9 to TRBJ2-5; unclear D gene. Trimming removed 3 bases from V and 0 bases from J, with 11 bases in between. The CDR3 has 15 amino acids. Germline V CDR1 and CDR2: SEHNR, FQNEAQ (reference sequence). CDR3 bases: TGTGCCAGCAGCTTTAACCGAGGCAACCAAGAGACCCAGTACTTC. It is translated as CASSFNRGNQETQYF.

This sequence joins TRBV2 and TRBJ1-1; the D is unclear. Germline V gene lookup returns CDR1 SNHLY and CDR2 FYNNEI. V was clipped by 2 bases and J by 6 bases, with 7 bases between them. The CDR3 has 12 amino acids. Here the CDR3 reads CASSERIAEAFF. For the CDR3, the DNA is TGTGCCAGCAGTGAACGGATAGCTGAAGCTTTCTTT.

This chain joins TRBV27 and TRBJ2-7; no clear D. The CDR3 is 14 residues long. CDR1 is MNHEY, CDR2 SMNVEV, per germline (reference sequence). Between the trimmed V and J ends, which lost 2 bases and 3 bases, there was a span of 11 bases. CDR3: CASSLGWQVYEQYF. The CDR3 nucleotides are TGTGCCAGCAGTTTAGGGTGGCAGGTCTACGAGCAGTACTTC.

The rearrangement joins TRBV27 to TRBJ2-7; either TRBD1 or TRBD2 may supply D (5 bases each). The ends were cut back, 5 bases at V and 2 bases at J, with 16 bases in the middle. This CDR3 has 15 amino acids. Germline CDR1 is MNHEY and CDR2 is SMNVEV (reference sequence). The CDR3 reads CASSPQPGRTYEQYF. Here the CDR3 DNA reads TGTGCCAGCAGTCCCCAACCGGGACGGACCTACGAGCAGTACTTC.

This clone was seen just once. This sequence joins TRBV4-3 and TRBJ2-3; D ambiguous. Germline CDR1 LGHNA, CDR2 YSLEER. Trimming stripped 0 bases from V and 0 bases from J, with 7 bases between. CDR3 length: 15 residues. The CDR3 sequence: CASSQDWQSTDTQYF. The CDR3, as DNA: TGCGCCAGCAGCCAAGATTGGCAAAGCACAGATACGCAGTATTTT.